These 23 T cell receptor beta chains were all obtained from the same sample, sequenced in a study of cytomegalovirus exposure and HLA in healthy donors. In the PCR, 60 Vbeta and 13 Jbeta primers were used. Sequencing used immunoSEQ multiplex PCR; TCRdb keeps in-frame clones, though not all of them. This sample yields around 40,000 clones, of which roughly 64% are seen a single time; around 20% belongs to the top ten. Sequenced input: PBMCs. These receptors came from a man aged 45-65 years in good health and CMV-seropositive.

The chain links TRBV9 to TRBJ1-1; a weak D match, TRBD1 (5 bases). Germline V gene sequence: CDR1 SGDLS, CDR2 YYNGEE. The CDR3 loop spans 15 amino acids. The ends were cut back, 0 bases at V and 5 bases at J, with 14 bases in the middle. The CDR3 loop is CASSVASQGGTEAFF. The CDR3 DNA sequence: TGTGCCAGCAGCGTAGCGTCGCAGGGAGGGACTGAAGCTTTCTTT.

A few counts support this clone. V is TRBV7-7 and J is TRBJ2-7, with a possible D match to TRBD1 (6 bases). Germline V gene data show CDR1 as SSHAT and CDR2 as FNYEAQ (reference sequence). CDR3 size: 14 residues. Trimming took 4 bases from V and 6 from J, leaving 16 bases between them. The CDR3 reads CASSSLDVGGEQYF. The CDR3 nucleotides are TGTGCCAGCAGCTCCCTCGATGTAGGGGGCGAGCAGTACTTC.

The V call is TRBV4-3, the J call TRBJ1-1; maybe TRBD1 (5 bases). This CDR3 has 14 residues. With 4 bases removed from V and 2 bases from J, the gap between germline ends came to 11 bases. Germline V gene lookup returns CDR1 LGHNA and CDR2 YSLEER. In DNA, the CDR3 is TGCGCCAGCAGCCTGACAAGGGGAAACACTGAAGCTTTCTTT. This translates into CASSLTRGNTEAFF.

This clone has only one observation. The chain joins TRBV12-2 to TRBJ2-1; TRBD2 is the table's D call, not checked against the DNA. TRBV12-2 has pseudogene status. The CDR3 runs 16 residues. CDR3 bases: TGTGCAAGTCGCTTAAATACCACCGGGGGCTACAATGAGCAGTTCTTC. Protein product: CASRLNTTGGYNEQFF.

J is TRBJ2-7 and V is TRBV6-5; D call uncertain. V was pared by 6 bases and J by 3 bases, with 12 bases between. The CDR3 contains 13 residues. Germline values: CDR1 MNHEY, CDR2 SVGAGI. This chain's CDR3 is CASSPSDDYEQYF. The CDR3 nucleotides are TGTGCCAGCAGCCCCAGTGATGACTACGAGCAGTACTTC.

The rearrangement links TRBV19 to TRBJ2-5, with a tentative D call TRBD1 (6 bases). Germline loops: CDR1 LNHDA, CDR2 SQIVND (reference sequence). This CDR3 comprises 11 residues. Trimming removed 6 bases at V and 4 bases at J, with 6 bases between. The CDR3 protein is CASRTGETQYF. The CDR3 coding sequence is TGTGCCAGTAGGACAGGAGAGACCCAGTACTTC.

This clone occurred a few times. J is TRBJ2-2 and V is TRBV5-6, with D possibly TRBD1 on 5 matching bases. V dropped 0 bases and J dropped 1 base, with 13 bases sitting between them. Germline V lookup: CDR1 SGHDT, CDR2 YYEEEE. This CDR3 has 17 residues. In nucleotides, the CDR3 is TGTGCCAGCAGCTTGGTCAGGGTCGTCGAGAACACCGGGGAGCTGTTTTTT. It specifies CASSLVRVVENTGELFF.

This chain joins TRBV20-1 and TRBJ2-7, with a tentative D call TRBD1 (5 bases). V was cut by 5 bases and J by 5 bases, with 10 bases left in between. Looked up from germline, CDR1 is DFQATT and CDR2 is SNEGSKA (reference sequence). The CDR3 is 11 amino acids. The CDR3 here is CSAFRVHEQYF. The CDR3 DNA reads TGCAGTGCTTTCAGGGTCCACGAGCAGTACTTC.

This clone was picked up a small number of times. The gene calls are TRBV6-1 and TRBJ1-5; D uncertain. V was clipped by 8 bases and J by 4 bases, with 15 bases between them. The CDR3 has 14 residues. Germline values: CDR1 MNHNS, CDR2 SASEGT. CDR3 nucleotide sequence: TGTGCCAGCTCGGACGGTGCGGGGAATCAGCCCCAGCATTTT. This gives the protein CASSDGAGNQPQHF.

The chain is built from TRBV2 and TRBJ2-1, with TRBD2 as a possible D gene (5 bases). The V gene lost 7 bases and the J gene lost 7 bases, with 11 bases spanning the gap. Germline CDR1 reads SNHLY; CDR2 reads FYNNEI. This CDR3 contains 12 residues. The CDR3 DNA reads TGTGCCAGCACGCTAGCTTCAAATGAGCAGTTCTTC. Amino acids: CASTLASNEQFF.

V and J are TRBV19 and TRBJ1-1; D might be TRBD1 (5 bases). This CDR3 has 15 residues. Germline assignment: CDR1 LNHDA and CDR2 SQIVND (reference sequence). V was pared by 4 bases and J by 2 bases, with 14 bases between. The CDR3 loop is CASSTPSDRNTEAFF. The CDR3 bases are TGTGCCAGTAGTACCCCCAGCGACAGAAACACTGAAGCTTTCTTT.

This clone was picked up one time. V and J are TRBV15 and TRBJ1-4; D ambiguous. This CDR3 has 15 residues. Germline assignment: CDR1 LNHNV and CDR2 YYDKDF (reference sequence). V lost 3 bases and J 0 bases, leaving 8 bases between the germline ends. In DNA form, the CDR3 reads TGTGCCACCAGCAGGGAACGGGCAACTAATGAAAAACTGTTTTTT. It is translated as CATSRERATNEKLFF.

This chain's CDR3 is CASSHSTGSGEETQYF. Here the CDR3 DNA reads TGTGCCAGCAGCCACTCCACAGGTAGCGGGGAAGAGACCCAGTACTTC. The chain joins TRBV4-2 to TRBJ2-5; 8 nucleotides match TRBD2. The length of the CDR3 is 16 residues. Germline loops: CDR1 LGHNA, CDR2 YNFKEQ. Trimming took 3 bases from V and 3 from J; bases not matched to a gene: 9.

The V call is TRBV7-8, the J call TRBJ1-1; no clear D gene. V shed 1 base and J shed 6 bases, with 12 bases lying between them. There are 14 residues in the CDR3. CDR1 is SGHVS and CDR2 is FQNEAQ in the germline V gene. CDR3 protein: CASSLGGVRAEAFF. CDR3 in DNA: TGTGCCAGCAGCTTAGGGGGAGTTCGGGCTGAAGCTTTCTTT.

V gene TRBV6-5 combines with J gene TRBJ2-7; 9 bases align to TRBD2. The CDR3 is 14 residues long. From germline, CDR1 is MNHEY and CDR2 SVGAGI. J lost 12 bases, V lost 5 bases, and 14 bases had no gene match. DNA of the CDR3: TGTGCCAGCAGTACCGCCATAGCGGGGGCAGGGGTGTACTTC. Amino acids: CASSTAIAGAGVYF.

This clone was seen a handful of times. This rearrangement joins TRBV4-1 to TRBJ1-1, with D tentatively TRBD1 (6 bases). V lost 3 bases to trimming and J lost 4 bases, with 9 bases between them. Germline assignment: CDR1 MGHRA and CDR2 YSYEKL. The CDR3 loop spans 13 amino acids. CDR3 DNA sequence: TGCGCCAGCAGCCAGAGGGGGGGCACTGAAGCTTTCTTT. This gives the protein CASSQRGGTEAFF.

This chain uses TRBV18 with TRBJ1-1; no clear D gene. The germline gives CDR1 KGHSH, CDR2 LQKENI. The CDR3 sequence is 16 residues long. V lost 3 bases and J lost 7, with 21 bases in between. The CDR3 protein is CASSPLAHSPTGEAFF. Written as DNA, the CDR3 is TGTGCCAGCTCACCCCTTGCGCATTCACCAACCGGTGAAGCTTTCTTT.

The chain has TRBV6-4 and TRBJ2-3; 14 bases match TRBD2. V gave up 8 bases and J gave up 2 bases; unmatched junction bases: 15. The CDR3 has 19 amino acids. Germline V CDR1 and CDR2: MRHNA, SNTAGT. CDR3 nucleotide sequence: TGTGCCAGCGCCAGCAGTGACTCGACTAGCGGGGGGGCCACAGATACGCAGTATTTT. Amino acid sequence: CASASSDSTSGGATDTQYF.

This chain links TRBV7-8 with TRBJ2-7; D not resolved. Between the trimmed V and J ends, which lost 5 bases and 3 bases, there was a span of 5 bases. The CDR3 runs 11 residues. CDR1 is SGHVS, CDR2 FQNEAQ, per germline. CDR3 in amino acids: CASSPNYEQYF. Here the CDR3 DNA reads TGTGCCAGCAGCCCCAACTACGAGCAGTACTTC.

J is TRBJ2-2 and V is TRBV6-5, with TRBD1 as a possible D gene (5 bases). The CDR3 length is 14 residues. The ends were cut back, 0 bases at V and 5 bases at J, with 7 bases in the middle. Germline CDR1 MNHEY, CDR2 SVGAGI. CDR3 region: CASSYSSGTGELFF. The DNA for the CDR3 is TGTGCCAGCAGTTACTCGTCAGGGACCGGGGAGCTGTTTTTT.

V is TRBV6-6 and J is TRBJ1-6; D is perhaps TRBD1 (5 bases). This CDR3 has 15 residues. V lost 7 bases, J lost 10 bases, and 20 bases lay in between. Germline V gene lookup returns CDR1 MNHNY and CDR2 SVGAGI (reference sequence). CDR3: CASNTAGTNWSPLHF. In DNA form, the CDR3 reads TGTGCCAGCAACACCGCGGGGACTAATTGGTCACCCCTCCACTTT.

The rearrangement links TRBV30 to TRBJ2-7; D might be TRBD2 (5 bases). The CDR3 runs 11 residues. V lost 3 bases and J 7 bases, leaving 10 bases between the germline ends. Germline values: CDR1 GTSNPN, CDR2 SVGIG (reference sequence). The chain's CDR3 is CAWSSSNEQYF. Here the CDR3 DNA reads TGTGCCTGGAGCTCTAGCAATGAGCAGTACTTC.

The sample holds a few counts of this clone. This chain connects TRBV12-5 to TRBJ1-5; 7 nucleotides align to TRBD1. V lost 0 bases and J lost 2; bases outside the gene matches: 10. The CDR3 totals 18 residues. The V gene's germline CDR1 is LGHNT and CDR2 FRNRAP. CDR3 region: CASGLVLGQGVGNQPQHF. The CDR3 nucleotides read TGTGCTAGTGGTTTGGTACTGGGGCAGGGGGTAGGCAATCAGCCCCAGCATTTT.